Below are 17 T cell receptor beta chains sequenced from a single sample in a study of CD8+ T cells in alopecia areata. The authors extracted RNA and reverse transcribed it into cDNA as the sequencing template. The method was immunoSEQ multiplex PCR; TCRdb's version includes in-frame clones alone and lacks a portion of them. This table holds 150,000 to 200,000 clones, approximately 57% found once. The treatment was: oral pan-JAK inhibitor, 5-10 mg twice daily. The source material was CD4+ T cells sorted from blood, sampled at week 24, from a patient treated with tofacitinib. These receptor sequences come from a human donor with alopecia areata.

The rearrangement joins TRBV5-1 to TRBJ2-1; no definite D call. Trimming took off 0 bases at V and 0 bases at J, with 10 bases between the two ends. The CDR3 consists of 16 residues. CDR1 is SGHRS and CDR2 is YFSETQ in the germline V gene. The DNA for the CDR3 is TGCGCCAGCAGCTTGGAGGGCATTGGCTCCTACAATGAGCAGTTCTTC. Translated, it gives CASSLEGIGSYNEQFF.

The chain employs TRBV5-6 and TRBJ2-1; D may be TRBD2 (6 bases). Germline loops: CDR1 SGHDT, CDR2 YYEEEE. Trimming left V 0 bases short and J 7 bases short, with 8 bases between. The CDR3 has 13 amino acids. The CDR3 sequence: CASSLGRENEQFF. The CDR3 DNA reads TGTGCCAGCAGCTTGGGGCGGGAAAATGAGCAGTTCTTC.

The rearrangement uses TRBV12-5 and TRBJ2-3, with D perhaps being TRBD1 or TRBD2 (5 bases each). The V and J ends lost 6 bases and 3 bases respectively, with 28 bases between them. Germline values: CDR1 LGHNT, CDR2 FRNRAP. The CDR3 runs to 19 residues. The CDR3 sequence is CASGDPFTSGPLGTDTQYF. The DNA for the CDR3 is TGTGCTAGTGGGGATCCCTTCACGTCGGGGCCCCTAGGGACAGATACGCAGTATTTT.

The chain links TRBV25-1 to TRBJ2-5, with TRBD1 matching 7 bases. The germline V gene encodes CDR1 MGHDK and CDR2 SYGVNS. The CDR3 runs 15 residues. The V and J ends lost 4 bases and 2 bases, in that order; junction bases with no gene match: 7. The chain's CDR3 is CASSVHRGAQETQYF. In DNA form, the CDR3 reads TGTGCCAGCAGTGTGCACAGGGGAGCGCAAGAGACCCAGTACTTC.

The chain is built from TRBV5-1 and TRBJ2-7, with D possibly TRBD1 on 5 matching bases. The length of the CDR3 is 15 residues. Germline V lookup: CDR1 SGHRS, CDR2 YFSETQ. V was trimmed by 0 bases and J by 0 bases, leaving 10 bases between them. CDR3 residues: CASSLDGRASYEQYF. In nucleotides, the CDR3 is TGCGCCAGCAGCTTGGATGGCAGGGCCTCCTACGAGCAGTACTTC.

The chain carries TRBV30 and TRBJ1-1, with D uncertain. This CDR3 has 15 residues. V gave up 4 bases and J gave up 0 bases, with 15 bases separating them. The germline CDR1 and CDR2 sequences are GTSNPN and SVGIG (reference sequence). Written as DNA, the CDR3 is TGTGCCTGGACCCTTACTCGGCCCATGAACACTGAAGCTTTCTTT. Amino acids: CAWTLTRPMNTEAFF.

The chain is built from TRBV11-2 and TRBJ2-1, with 11 nucleotides matching TRBD2. CDR3 size: 15 residues. The junction had 5 bases not matched to a gene; V was cut back by 6 bases and J by 4 bases. CDR1 is SGHAT and CDR2 is FQNNGV in the germline V gene. The CDR3 region is CASSSGGAEYNEQFF. CDR3 nucleotides: TGTGCCAGCAGTAGCGGGGGGGCCGAATACAATGAGCAGTTCTTC.

This clone was detected only a few times. The V and J genes are TRBV5-1 and TRBJ2-3; 8 nucleotides line up with TRBD1. Germline CDR1 and CDR2: SGHRS and YFSETQ. Unmatched junction bases numbered 2, after V lost 5 bases and J lost 0 bases. This CDR3 has 14 residues. CDR3 nucleotide sequence: TGCGCCAGCAGGAGGACAGGGAGCACAGATACGCAGTATTTT. It yields the protein CASRRTGSTDTQYF.

This clone was observed a handful of times. The DNA of the CDR3 is TGTGCCTGGAGTGGAAACATTGACCGAGGCTACACCTTC. It codes for CAWSGNIDRGYTF. The V call is TRBV30, the J call TRBJ1-2; D uncertain. Germline CDR1 GTSNPN, CDR2 SVGIG (reference sequence). The V end was cut by 1 base, the J end by 8 bases, with 14 bases between. There are 13 residues in the CDR3.

This clone turned up a few times. The chain couples TRBV10-3 to TRBJ2-1, with TRBD2 identical over 11 bases. Germline values: CDR1 ENHRY, CDR2 SYGVKD. Trimming took 6 bases from V and 8 from J; bases not matched to a gene: 9. The CDR3 loop spans 15 amino acids. CDR3 bases: TGTGCCATCAGCGGCGGACTAGCGGGTCGGGATGAGCAGTTCTTC. Its protein is CAISGGLAGRDEQFF.

The table lists this clone with a few counts. CDR3 amino acids: CASSPQPGQGPYF. In DNA form, the CDR3 reads TGTGCCAGCAGCCCTCAACCGGGACAGGGGCCGTACTTC. This chain links TRBV9 with TRBJ2-5; TRBD1 aligns across 10 bases. The CDR3 length is 13 residues. V was clipped by 4 bases and J by 13 bases; unmatched bases: 10. Germline values: CDR1 SGDLS, CDR2 YYNGEE.

Only one count was recorded for this clone. The chain uses TRBV15 and TRBJ1-6; no clear D gene. The V gene lost 3 bases and the J gene lost 0 bases, with 9 bases spanning the gap. The CDR3 runs 16 residues. Germline lookup yields CDR1 LNHNV and CDR2 YYDKDF (reference sequence). This CDR3 reads CATSSDMSSYNSPLHF. The CDR3 DNA sequence: TGTGCCACCAGCAGCGACATGAGCTCCTATAATTCACCCCTCCACTTT.

This clone was counted a few times. This chain's CDR3 is CASSPGSGGYEQYF. The CDR3, as DNA: TGTGCCAGCAGTCCGGGTAGCGGGGGATACGAGCAGTACTTC. This rearrangement joins TRBV6-6 to TRBJ2-7, with 9 bases identical to TRBD2. V lost 5 bases and J lost 4; bases outside the gene matches: 6. Per germline, CDR1 MNHNY and CDR2 SVGAGI (reference sequence). This CDR3 comprises 14 residues.

The chain links TRBV4-2 to TRBJ2-2; no clear D gene. The CDR3 sequence is 12 residues long. V shed 4 bases and J shed 5 bases, with 5 bases lying between them. In germline, CDR1 is LGHNA, CDR2 YNFKEQ. The CDR3 is CASSLETGELFF. As DNA, the CDR3 is TGTGCCAGCAGCCTTGAAACCGGGGAGCTGTTTTTT.

The gene calls are TRBV6-6 and TRBJ2-2, with 9 bases fitting TRBD2. Germline loops: CDR1 MNHNY, CDR2 SVGAGI (reference sequence). After removal of 8 bases from V and 3 bases from J, the junction contained 4 bases not matched to a gene. CDR3 size: 14 residues. In nucleotides, the CDR3 is TGTGCCAGCCAGACTAGCGGTTACACCGGGGAGCTGTTTTTT. Encoded protein: CASQTSGYTGELFF.

This clone was seen more than once but under ten times. This chain connects TRBV19 to TRBJ1-5; unclear D gene. The germline gives CDR1 LNHDA, CDR2 SQIVND (reference sequence). CDR3 length: 17 residues. Trimming stripped 3 bases from V and 0 bases from J, with 15 bases between. CDR3 residues: CASSMAFVGYSNQPQHF. CDR3 DNA: TGTGCCAGTAGTATGGCTTTCGTGGGCTATAGCAATCAGCCCCAGCATTTT.

The J gene is TRBJ2-1, the V gene TRBV5-1; weak D call: TRBD2 (6 bases). From germline, CDR1 is SGHRS and CDR2 YFSETQ. The CDR3 covers 15 residues. The ends were cut back, 1 base at V and 7 bases at J, with 15 bases in the middle. CDR3: CASSLKLALGNEQFF. CDR3 in DNA: TGCGCCAGCAGCTTGAAACTAGCTTTGGGGAATGAGCAGTTCTTC. Together with reference TRBV5-1 and TRBJ2-1, the CDR3 gives the full variable domain: KAGVTQTPRYLIKTRGQQVTLSCSPISGHRSVSWYQQTPGQGLQFLFEYFSETQRNKGNFPGRFSGRQFSNSRSEMNVSTLELGDSALYLCASSLKLALGNEQFFGPGTRLTVL.